This is a list of T cell receptor beta chains from one sample in a study of CD8+CD57+ T cells in acquired aplastic anemia. TCRdb re-called the reads with MiXCR, one entry per CDR3 protein. The sample consists of around 430,000 distinct CDR3 sequences, around 30% of them appearing once. Material: sorted CD4+, CD8+, or CD8+CD57+ T cells (not recorded which) from PBMCs. These TCRs come from a human donor with aplastic anemia. CDR3s include the opening cysteine and the closing phenylalanine or tryptophan.

cdr3_aa,j_call,v_call
CSAKQVRNQPQHF,TRBJ1-5,TRBV20-1
CASSPDVYEQYF,TRBJ2-7,TRBV18
CSARDAGEGYTF,TRBJ1-2,TRBV20-1
CASSPDMYSGANVLTF,TRBJ2-6,TRBV7-3
CASSFYTVETEAFF,TRBJ1-1,TRBV11-2
CASSASGTAYNEQFF,TRBJ2-1,TRBV10-2
CASSPDSGGDNEQFF,TRBJ2-1,TRBV5-1
CASSRGGVETQYF,TRBJ2-5,TRBV3-1
CSVERTGDYGYTF,TRBJ1-2,TRBV29-1
CSVVQGSYEQYF,TRBJ2-7,TRBV29-1
CASSENSAGLGRMGYTF,TRBJ1-2,TRBV25-1
CASSPLGGAGGSPLHF,TRBJ1-6,TRBV7-6
CATSRAQGQGVYGYTF,TRBJ1-2,TRBV15
CASSYVQGIRRGYGYTF,TRBJ1-2,TRBV6-2/TRBV6-3
CASSDRDYNSPLHF,TRBJ1-6,TRBV6-1
CAISESTVNSPLHF,TRBJ1-6,TRBV10-3
CSVVLWGESYWQFF,TRBJ2-1,TRBV29-1
CSARDMTSWTDTQYF,TRBJ2-3,TRBV20-1
CATRDRGHEQYF,TRBJ2-7,TRBV15
CASSTSGDYYEQYF,TRBJ2-7,TRBV2
CSATGGDQYF,TRBJ2-5,TRBV20-1
CASSYLETPAGNNEAFF,TRBJ1-1,TRBV6-5